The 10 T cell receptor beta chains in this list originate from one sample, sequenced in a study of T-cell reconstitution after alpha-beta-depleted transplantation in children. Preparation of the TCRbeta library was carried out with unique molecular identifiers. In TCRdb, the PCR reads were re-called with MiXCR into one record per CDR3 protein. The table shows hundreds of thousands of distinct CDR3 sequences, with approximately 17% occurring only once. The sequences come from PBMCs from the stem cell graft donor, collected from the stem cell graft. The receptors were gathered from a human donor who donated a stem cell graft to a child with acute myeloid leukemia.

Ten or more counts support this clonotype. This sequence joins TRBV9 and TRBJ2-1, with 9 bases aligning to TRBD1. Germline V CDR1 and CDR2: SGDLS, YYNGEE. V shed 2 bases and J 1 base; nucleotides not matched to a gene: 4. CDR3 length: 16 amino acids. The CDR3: CASSVGTGRSYNEQFF. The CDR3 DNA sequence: TGTGCCAGCAGCGTGGGGACAGGGAGATCCTACAATGAGCAGTTCTTC.

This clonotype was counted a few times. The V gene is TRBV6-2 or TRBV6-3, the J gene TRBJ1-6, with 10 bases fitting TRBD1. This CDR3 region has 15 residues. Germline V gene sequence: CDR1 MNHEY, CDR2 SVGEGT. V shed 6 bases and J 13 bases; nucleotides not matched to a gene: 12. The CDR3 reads CASRDPGQGTSPLHF. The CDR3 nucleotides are TGTGCCAGCAGGGACCCGGGACAGGGGACCTCGCCCCTCCACTTT.

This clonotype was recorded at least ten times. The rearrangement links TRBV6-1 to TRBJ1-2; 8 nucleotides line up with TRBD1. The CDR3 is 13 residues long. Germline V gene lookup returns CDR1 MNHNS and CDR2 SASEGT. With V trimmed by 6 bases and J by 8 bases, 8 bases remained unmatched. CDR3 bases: TGTGCCAGCAGCCTGGACAGGGAGGAAGGCTACACCTTC. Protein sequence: CASSLDREEGYTF.

The CDR3 DNA reads as TGTGCCAGCAGCGCCTTCGGAGGGAATCAGCCCCAGCATTTT. It encodes CASSAFGGNQPQHF. The genes are TRBV9 and TRBJ1-5; D is undetermined. V lost 3 bases to trimming and J lost 4 bases, with 11 bases between them. The V gene's germline CDR1 is SGDLS and CDR2 YYNGEE. This CDR3 is built from 14 residues. Looking up the rest from reference TRBV9 and TRBJ1-5 gives the full variable domain: DSGVTQTPKHLITATGQRVTLRCSPRSGDLSVYWYQQSLDQGLQFLIQYYNGEERAKGNILERFSAQQFPDLHSELNLSSLELGDSALYFCASSAFGGNQPQHFGDGTRLSIL.

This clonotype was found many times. CDR3 sequence reads: CASSSTGWSTEAFF. The CDR3 bases are TGTGCCAGCAGTTCGACAGGGTGGAGCACTGAAGCTTTCTTT. This chain connects TRBV6-5 to TRBJ1-1; 7 positions agree with TRBD1. The CDR3 has 14 amino acids. V trimming: 4 bases; J trimming: 4 bases; junction bases outside the gene matches: 6. Per germline, CDR1 MNHEY and CDR2 SVGAGI.

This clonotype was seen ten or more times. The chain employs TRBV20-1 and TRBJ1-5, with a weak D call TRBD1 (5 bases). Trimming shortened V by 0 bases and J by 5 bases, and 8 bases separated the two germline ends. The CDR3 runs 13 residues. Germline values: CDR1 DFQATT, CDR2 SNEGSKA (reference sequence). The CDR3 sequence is CSARDFRDQPQHF. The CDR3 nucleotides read TGCAGTGCTAGAGATTTCAGGGATCAGCCCCAGCATTTT.

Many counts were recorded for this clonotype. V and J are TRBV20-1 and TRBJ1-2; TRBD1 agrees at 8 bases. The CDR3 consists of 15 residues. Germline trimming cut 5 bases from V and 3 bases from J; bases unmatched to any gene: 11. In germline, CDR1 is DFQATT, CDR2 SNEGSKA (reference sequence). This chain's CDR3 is CSAEAPGQAHYGYTF. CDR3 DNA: TGCAGTGCTGAAGCCCCGGGACAGGCTCACTATGGCTACACCTTC.

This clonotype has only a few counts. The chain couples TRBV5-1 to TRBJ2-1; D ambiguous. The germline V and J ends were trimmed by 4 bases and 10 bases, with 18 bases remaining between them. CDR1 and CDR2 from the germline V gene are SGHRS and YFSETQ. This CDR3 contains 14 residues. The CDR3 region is CASSPSTIIREQFF. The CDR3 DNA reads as TGCGCCAGCAGCCCCTCGACCATTATCAGGGAGCAGTTCTTC. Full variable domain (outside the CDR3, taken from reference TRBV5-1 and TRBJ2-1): KAGVTQTPRYLIKTRGQQVTLSCSPISGHRSVSWYQQTPGQGLQFLFEYFSETQRNKGNFPGRFSGRQFSNSRSEMNVSTLELGDSALYLCASSPSTIIREQFFGPGTRLTVL.

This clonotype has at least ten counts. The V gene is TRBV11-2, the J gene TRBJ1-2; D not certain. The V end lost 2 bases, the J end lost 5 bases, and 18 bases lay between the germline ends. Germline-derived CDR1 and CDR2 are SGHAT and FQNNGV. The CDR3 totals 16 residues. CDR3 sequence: CASSLRKGRPPYGYTF. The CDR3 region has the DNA TGTGCCAGCAGCTTACGTAAAGGCAGGCCCCCTTATGGCTACACCTTC. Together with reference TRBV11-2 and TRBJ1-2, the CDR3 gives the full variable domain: EAGVAQSPRYKIIEKRQSVAFWCNPISGHATLYWYQQILGQGPKLLIQFQNNGVVDDSQLPKDRFSAERLKGVDSTLKIQPAKLEDSAVYLCASSLRKGRPPYGYTFGSGTRLTVV.

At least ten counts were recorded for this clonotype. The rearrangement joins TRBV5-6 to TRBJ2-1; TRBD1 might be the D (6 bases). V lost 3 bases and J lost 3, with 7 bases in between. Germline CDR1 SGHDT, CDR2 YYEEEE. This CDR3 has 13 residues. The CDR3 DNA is TGTGCCAGCAGCTGGACAGACTACAATGAGCAGTTCTTC. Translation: CASSWTDYNEQFF.